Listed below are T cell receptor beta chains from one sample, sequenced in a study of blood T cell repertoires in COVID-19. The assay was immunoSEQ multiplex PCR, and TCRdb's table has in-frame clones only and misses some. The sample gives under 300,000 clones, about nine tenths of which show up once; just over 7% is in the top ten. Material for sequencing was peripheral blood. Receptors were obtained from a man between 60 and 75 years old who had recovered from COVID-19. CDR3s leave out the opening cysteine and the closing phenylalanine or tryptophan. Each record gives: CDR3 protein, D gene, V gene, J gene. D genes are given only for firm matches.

ASSSFTGVGELF	TRBD1	TRBV13	TRBJ2-2
ASSLAQRWEKLF	.	TRBV7-9	TRBJ1-4
ASNRQGPNSPLH	TRBD1	TRBV19	TRBJ1-6
AWSVRGTGSQPQH	.	TRBV30	TRBJ1-5
ASSVGTSGGLSYNEQF	TRBD2	TRBV11-3	TRBJ2-1
ASISNGKREQF	.	TRBV25-1	TRBJ2-1
ATSGWDIRSGTEAF	.	TRBV10-3	TRBJ1-1
ATAGGDGYT	.	TRBV2	TRBJ1-2
ASSYPGGAKNIQY	TRBD2	TRBV6-5	TRBJ2-4
ASSQYGYT	.	TRBV19	TRBJ1-2
ASSQAGGLSHYEQY	.	TRBV3-1/TRBV3-2	TRBJ2-7
ASSQAGTEDEKLF	TRBD1	TRBV7-9	TRBJ1-4
ASSGTGGFQY	TRBD1	TRBV2	TRBJ2-4
ASSSGLAGENTDTQY	TRBD2	TRBV2	TRBJ2-3
ASSMDRGNEQF	TRBD1	TRBV5-1	TRBJ2-1
ASSWTVGRNTGELF	.	TRBV5-6	TRBJ2-2
ATSDGQGARTYNEQF	TRBD1	TRBV24-1	TRBJ2-1
ASRTGGDTQY	TRBD1	TRBV5-1	TRBJ2-3
ASSASTGFLGKLF	TRBD1	TRBV9	TRBJ1-4
ASSPGLGDTQY	TRBD2	TRBV18	TRBJ2-3
ASSQEEGNTEAF	.	TRBV4-1	TRBJ1-1
ASSLRDRASQPQH	TRBD1	TRBV19	TRBJ1-5
ASSVDGSPYNSPLH	.	TRBV9	TRBJ1-6
ASSVGTGNYGYT	.	TRBV9	TRBJ1-2
ASSRRVGSGNTIY	.	TRBV16	TRBJ1-3
ASSFRRGGQDTQY	TRBD2	TRBV28	TRBJ2-3
ASSDGPGETQY	.	TRBV9	TRBJ2-5
ASSELLRGLYNEQF	TRBD2	TRBV6-1	TRBJ2-1
ASGDRQGDQPQH	TRBD1	TRBV2	TRBJ1-5
ASSPNQPQH	.	TRBV7-2	TRBJ1-5
ASSQPGMLGTQY	.	TRBV5-4	TRBJ2-5
SARSYYGYT	.	TRBV20-1	TRBJ1-2
ASRNRGSNTGELF	TRBD1	TRBV6-5	TRBJ2-2
ASSNKNRESTDTQY	.	TRBV21-1	TRBJ2-3
ASSELQGLDTQY	.	TRBV5-1	TRBJ2-3
ASRTKTGEYTEAF	TRBD1	TRBV4-1	TRBJ1-1
ASSPNPQGAAKNIQY	TRBD1	TRBV5-4	TRBJ2-4
ASRPTGTIEAF	.	TRBV6-5	TRBJ1-1
ASTPDRGIY	.	TRBV6-2/TRBV6-3	TRBJ1-3
ASSVGLGRETQY	.	TRBV9	TRBJ2-5
ASSPGTGKWNEQF	TRBD1	TRBV5-5	TRBJ2-1
ASSLAGTPNTGELF	.	TRBV5-1	TRBJ2-2
ASSQGTGVEDTQY	TRBD1	TRBV4-2	TRBJ2-3
AWSRGIYGYT	TRBD1	TRBV30	TRBJ1-2
ASSEEVAGPANTGELF	.	TRBV6-1	TRBJ2-2
ASSLVLLTDTQY	.	TRBV5-6	TRBJ2-3
SVGGRGANTGELF	TRBD2	TRBV29-1	TRBJ2-2
ASSINRDRVYGYT	TRBD1	TRBV19	TRBJ1-2
ASSGGRQGAIGGEQY	TRBD1	TRBV2	TRBJ2-7
ASSRRSTDTQY	.	TRBV5-1	TRBJ2-3
ASSPLYVDAGDTGELF	.	TRBV18	TRBJ2-2
ASSTGQGNEKLF	TRBD1	TRBV6-5	TRBJ1-4